Described below is a single T cell receptor beta chain sequence and its context. Its matching antigen is unknown. The record originates from a study of cytomegalovirus exposure and HLA in healthy donors. Study at large: An earlier analysis found fewer than 140 million unique TCR beta sequences from around 180 million T cells.

Germline CDR1 SGDLS, CDR2 YYNGEE. Trimming pared 0 bases from V and 1 base from J, leaving 7 bases between. This CDR3 is built from 14 residues. Overall study results and limits: It was taken for granted in presence/absence analyses that sequencing depth across donors was roughly uniform. Indistinguishable V segments, including TRBV6-2 and TRBV6-3, were excluded. HLA restriction was apparent for most CMV-associated TCR beta chains in a later analysis.

PCR primers comprised 60 Vbeta and 13 Jbeta primers. Assay used: immunoSEQ multiplex PCR; TCRdb lists only in-frame clones, some missing. The data show around 140,000 clones, roughly 83% seen once. This rearrangement joins TRBV9 to TRBJ1-1, with TRBD1 as a possible D gene (5 bases). The receptor's source is a middle-aged man in good health and CMV-seronegative. Sequencing was carried out using PBMCs. The CDR3 nucleotides read TGTGCCAGCAGCGTAGTTGGGGCGAACACTGAAGCTTTCTTT. Residues: CASSVVGANTEAFF.